In its sample, the clone carrying this TCR beta chain was seen many times. Its antigen is unknown. After constant-region reverse-primer amplification, full-length variable regions underwent semi-nested PCR with Nested Universal Primer A. TCRdb fed the 5' RACE reads into MiXCR, producing one record per CDR3 protein. The sample shows about 43,000 distinct CDR3 sequences, over 25% of them seen only once. Study results and limitations: Tumor memory CD4+ T cell TCR gene usage was found to cluster with blood and lymph node memory CD4+ cells and with lymph node naive CD4+ cells. Tumor-infiltrating Treg TCR alpha and beta sequences overlapped most with tumor naive CD4+ T cells, then blood naive.

The TCR was taken from a female donor with breast cancer. The sample taken for sequencing was memory CD4+ T cells sorted from a lymph node. The subset here: memory CD4+ T cells, CD4+CD45RO+CD25-.

The CDR3 protein is CASSPGGNTIYF. The CDR3 DNA reads as TGTGCCAGCAGCCCAGGGGGGAACACCATATATTTT. The chain recombines TRBV7-8 with TRBJ1-3; 7 bases map to TRBD1. The V and J ends lost 5 bases and 7 bases, in that order; junction bases with no gene match: 2. Germline loops: CDR1 SGHVS, CDR2 FQNEAQ. The CDR3 consists of 12 residues.